The rows below give T cell receptor beta chains drawn from one sample of a study of shared clonotypes between healthy human individuals. The data were produced by immunoSEQ multiplex PCR, yet TCRdb's version contains in-frame clones alone and is incomplete. The table lists more than 2,000,000 clones, 80% to 95% of them singletons, with under 0.45% in the top ten. The sequenced sample consisted of naive CD4+ T cells from PBMCs. The receptors were gathered from a man aged 18 to 29 in good health. Some clones in this sample may be carry-over from other donors' samples. Both conserved end residues are part of each CDR3. A D gene is named only where the DNA matches it firmly. Not all rows give a size; the values are once, few, many and, for expanded clones, a class.

TRBJ2-2	-	TRBV27	TRBD2	TGTGCCAGCAGTTTTCTAGCGGGAGCGCAACTAGGCACCGGGGAGCTGTTTTTT	CASSFLAGAQLGTGELFF
TRBJ1-2	-	TRBV28	TRBD1	TGTGCCAGCAGCCTGACAGGGCCCCTCGTGGCCTACACCTTC	CASSLTGPLVAYTF
TRBJ1-4	-	TRBV28	TRBD1	TGTGCCAGCAGTTCACAGGGGGCCGGCGATGAAAAACTGTTTTTT	CASSSQGAGDEKLFF
TRBJ1-4	-	TRBV6-5	TRBD1	TGTGCCAGCAGTTATCAGGGGGGGGCAGTGGAAAAACTGTTTTTT	CASSYQGGAVEKLFF
TRBJ2-6	-	TRBV28	TRBD1	TGTGCCAGCAGTTCGGGACAGAGCTCTGGGGCCAACGTCCTGACTTTC	CASSSGQSSGANVLTF
TRBJ1-1	few	TRBV9	-	TGTGCCAGCAGCGTGAGGACGGTGAACACTGAAGCTTTCTTT	CASSVRTVNTEAFF
TRBJ2-7	-	TRBV18	TRBD1	TGTGCCAGCTCACCTCAAAGAGGACAGGGGGCTTTCTACGAGCAGTACTTC	CASSPQRGQGAFYEQYF
TRBJ1-1	-	TRBV28	TRBD1	TGTGCCAGCAGCCTCCGGACAGGGAACACTGAAGCTTTCTTT	CASSLRTGNTEAFF
TRBJ1-2	-	TRBV6-6	TRBD1	TGTGCCAGCAGGGCCGGGACAGATAATGGCTACACCTTC	CASRAGTDNGYTF
TRBJ2-7	-	TRBV5-1	-	TGCGCCAGCAGCTTGAGCCAGGGAGAAGGGGAGCAGTACTTC	CASSLSQGEGEQYF
TRBJ1-5	-	TRBV9	-	TGTGCCAGCAGCGTAGGGGGGGATAGCAATCAGCCCCAGCATTTT	CASSVGGDSNQPQHF
TRBJ2-2	-	TRBV7-7	-	TGTGCCAGCAGCTTAGTCTCCGGCACCGGGGAGCTGTTTTTT	CASSLVSGTGELFF
TRBJ1-3	-	TRBV7-9	-	TGTGCCAGCAGCCTCGAAAGGGTTTCTGGAAACACCATATATTTT	CASSLERVSGNTIYF
TRBJ2-1	-	TRBV5-6	-	TGTGCCAGCAGCCGCGTTTCGGGTCACGGGGAGCAGTTCTTC	CASSRVSGHGEQFF
TRBJ2-5	-	TRBV6-1	TRBD2	TGTGCCAGCAGTGAAGAGGGTCTAGCGGGAGGCCAAGAGACCCAGTACTTC	CASSEEGLAGGQETQYF
TRBJ2-1	-	TRBV5-4	-	TGTGCCAGCAGCTTGAGGGCCTACAATGAGCAGTTCTTC	CASSLRAYNEQFF
TRBJ1-4	-	TRBV18	TRBD1	TGTGCCAGCTCACCACCGGGACAGGGCTATAATGAAAAACTGTTTTTT	CASSPPGQGYNEKLFF
TRBJ2-1	-	TRBV19	TRBD2	TGTGCCAGTAGGGCTAGCGGGAGGGCCCGAGGGACCTACAATGAGCAGTTCTTC	CASRASGRARGTYNEQFF
TRBJ2-2	-	TRBV12-5	TRBD1	TGTGCTAGTGGTATCGGACAGGGTATCACCGGGGAGCTGTTTTTT	CASGIGQGITGELFF
TRBJ2-2	-	TRBV7-3	-	TGTGCCAGCAGCTTCCTCGGACAGTTCACCGGGGAGCTGTTTTTT	CASSFLGQFTGELFF
TRBJ2-1	-	TRBV9	TRBD1	TGTGCCAGCAGCCCCGGGACAGGGGCCTACAATGAGCAGTTCTTC	CASSPGTGAYNEQFF
TRBJ2-7	-	TRBV9	-	TGTGCCAGCAGCGCACGGCCGGGACAGGGACTAGGCGGCGAGCAGTACTTC	CASSARPGQGLGGEQYF
TRBJ1-1	-	TRBV25-1	TRBD1	TGTGCCAGCAGTGAAGGACAGGGGGCTCGGACTGAAGCTTTCTTT	CASSEGQGARTEAFF
TRBJ1-1	-	TRBV9	-	TGTGCCAGCAGCGTTCGACAGAACACTGAAGCTTTCTTT	CASSVRQNTEAFF
TRBJ2-3	-	TRBV2	-	TGTGCCAGCAGTGATATTCTTAGGACTGCTATTTCCCATACGCAGTATTTT	CASSDILRTAISHTQYF
TRBJ1-2	-	TRBV4-1	TRBD1	TGCGCCAGCAGCCAAGTCGACAGGGATCTCTATGGCTACACCTTC	CASSQVDRDLYGYTF
TRBJ1-5	-	TRBV9	-	TGTGCCAGCAGCGCGGGCGGGTCGGGGGGTCAGCCCCAGCATTTT	CASSAGGSGGQPQHF
TRBJ2-7	-	TRBV5-1	-	TGCGCCAGCAGCTCCTCGGCAGGGTACCTCCACGAGCAGTACTTC	CASSSSAGYLHEQYF
TRBJ1-1	-	TRBV27	-	TGTGCCAGCAGCCCTCGGCCCCAATTAACCAACACTGAAGCTTTCTTT	CASSPRPQLTNTEAFF
TRBJ1-1	-	TRBV5-1	TRBD1	TGCGCCAGCAGCTCACTCGGACAGGGAAACACTGAAGCTTTCTTT	CASSSLGQGNTEAFF
TRBJ1-5	-	TRBV7-9	-	-	CASSVGPGNQPQHF
TRBJ2-7	-	TRBV25-1	TRBD1	TGTGCCACCTTAAATAAAAACAGGGGGCCGGACGAGCAGTACTTC	CATLNKNRGPDEQYF
TRBJ2-5	-	TRBV19	-	TGTGCCAGTAGTAGACGGGTGTACCAAGAGACCCAGTACTTC	CASSRRVYQETQYF
TRBJ1-2	-	TRBV5-1	-	TGCGCCAGCAGCAAAGGCAATCCGGGACAATGGAAAGGCTACACCTTC	CASSKGNPGQWKGYTF
TRBJ2-7	-	TRBV28	-	TGTGCCACCGAAGGAGGCAGTGCCGTCTACGAGCAGTACTTC	CATEGGSAVYEQYF
TRBJ1-4	-	TRBV11-2	-	TGTGCCAGCAGCTTAAGGGGCAAACCCGCAACTAATGAAAAACTGTTTTTT	CASSLRGKPATNEKLFF
TRBJ1-1	once	TRBV5-4	-	TGTGCCAGCAGCAATGCCGGGGGCGGGATCACTGAAGCTTTCTTT	CASSNAGGGITEAFF
TRBJ2-1	-	TRBV5-1	-	TGCGCCAGCAGCCCCCTCGGGATAAATGAGCAGTTCTTC	CASSPLGINEQFF
TRBJ2-7	-	TRBV7-3	-	TGTGCCAGCAGCCCTGGGAGTCAGCACGAGCAGTACTTC	CASSPGSQHEQYF
TRBJ1-5	-	TRBV7-2	-	TGTGCCAGCAGCGCAGGGAACAATCAGCCCCAGCATTTT	CASSAGNNQPQHF
TRBJ1-2	-	TRBV19	-	TGTGCCAGTAGTAACCAGAGAAACTATGGCTACACCTTC	CASSNQRNYGYTF
TRBJ1-1	-	TRBV29-1	-	TGCAGCGTTGCTTATTCTAACACTGAAGCTTTCTTT	CSVAYSNTEAFF
TRBJ2-3	once	TRBV5-1	-	TGCGCCAGCAGCTTGCCAGTCACAGATACGCAGTATTTT	CASSLPVTDTQYF
TRBJ2-3	-	TRBV11-2	-	TGTGCCAGCAGCAATATGCAGGGTGGAACAGATACGCAGTATTTT	CASSNMQGGTDTQYF
TRBJ2-1	-	TRBV30	-	TGTGCCTGGAGTGTACAGATAGACAATGAGCAGTTCTTC	CAWSVQIDNEQFF
TRBJ2-3	-	TRBV9	-	TGTGCCAGCAGCGTCGGTGGGGGCTCCACAGATACGCAGTATTTT	CASSVGGGSTDTQYF
TRBJ2-7	once	TRBV7-8	-	TGTGCCAGCAGCCTTCGAGAGGGCTACGAGCAGTACTTC	CASSLREGYEQYF
TRBJ2-7	-	TRBV6-5	-	TGTGCCAGCAGTTCAGCCGACTCCTACGAGCAGTACTTC	CASSSADSYEQYF
TRBJ2-3	-	TRBV7-9	TRBD2	TGTGCCAGCAGCTTAGTACGAGGGACTAGGACCCGGGCAGATACGCAGTATTTT	CASSLVRGTRTRADTQYF
TRBJ1-1	-	TRBV19	TRBD1	TGTGCCAGTAGTCTCACAGGGGGCCGGACTGAAGCTTTCTTT	CASSLTGGRTEAFF
TRBJ2-1	-	TRBV30	TRBD2	TGTGCCTGGGGCCCGGGGCTAGCGGGAGACAATGAGCAGTTCTTC	CAWGPGLAGDNEQFF
TRBJ2-1	-	TRBV30	TRBD2	TGTGCCTGGAGCTCGGCGGGAGTCCACAATGAGCAGTTCTTC	CAWSSAGVHNEQFF
TRBJ2-7	-	TRBV28	-	TGTGCCAGCAGTCCGCTCGGGACGGCGAAATCCTACGAGCAGTACTTC	CASSPLGTAKSYEQYF